These 19 T cell receptor beta chains originate from one sample sequenced in a study of beta chain features in type 1 diabetes. The study reverse transcribed the entire isolated RNA, so it sequenced expressed TCRB transcripts. The assay was immunoSEQ multiplex PCR, and TCRdb's table has in-frame clones only and misses some. Among about 400,000 clones listed, around 13% were seen once. Sequencing was performed on naive CD4+ T cells from blood. Receptors originate from a man aged 18 to 30 in good health.

In this sample, this clone turned up a few times. The chain carries TRBV7-3 and TRBJ2-5, with 10 bases lining up with TRBD2. There are 15 residues in the CDR3. Germline V gene data show CDR1 as SGHTA and CDR2 as FQGTGA. J was trimmed by 1 base and V by 5 bases; bases with no gene match: 4. The CDR3 DNA reads TGTGCCAGCAGCCGCGGACTAGCGGTCCAAGAGACCCAGTACTTC. It translates to CASSRGLAVQETQYF.

In this sample, this clone turned up a few times. The rearrangement joins TRBV30 to TRBJ2-5; D perhaps matches TRBD2 (5 bases). V lost 3 bases and J lost 4, with 15 bases in between. Per the germline V gene, CDR1 is GTSNPN and CDR2 is SVGIG (reference sequence). The CDR3 is made up of 14 amino acids. CDR3: CAWSNTAGGETQYF. The CDR3 DNA reads as TGTGCCTGGAGCAATACGGCGGGTGGAGAGACCCAGTACTTC. Variable domain in full (rest from reference TRBV30 and TRBJ2-5): SQTIHQWPATLVQPVGSPLSLECTVEGTSNPNLYWYRQAAGRGLQLLFYSVGIGQISSEVPQNLSASRPQDRQFILSSKKLLLSDSGFYLCAWSNTAGGETQYFGPGTRLLVL.

The chain couples TRBV7-3 to TRBJ2-7; TRBD2 agrees at 7 bases. Trimming cost V 2 bases and J 0 bases; bases outside gene matches: 4. CDR3 length equals 15 residues. The germline CDR1 and CDR2 sequences are SGHTA and FQGTGA. The CDR3 coding sequence is TGTGCCAGCAGCTTAGATAGCGGGTTCTCCTACGAGCAGTACTTC. Translation: CASSLDSGFSYEQYF.

The chain couples TRBV6-5 to TRBJ2-7, with 9 bases lining up with TRBD2. Germline CDR1 and CDR2: MNHEY and SVGAGI. The CDR3 extends over 13 amino acids. The junction had 4 bases not matched to a gene; V was cut back by 8 bases and J by 2 bases. The CDR3 region has the DNA TGTGCCAGCTGGGCGGGAGGGCCCTACGAGCAGTACTTC. Protein sequence: CASWAGGPYEQYF.

This clone has more than one count but fewer than ten. This sequence joins TRBV5-6 and TRBJ2-7; D is possibly TRBD1 (5 bases). The V gene lost 4 bases and the J gene lost 0 bases, with 17 bases spanning the gap. This CDR3 has 16 amino acids. CDR1 and CDR2 (germline): SGHDT, YYEEEE. The CDR3 loop is CASSQTQGWGSYEQYF. The CDR3 coding sequence is TGTGCCAGCAGCCAAACTCAGGGTTGGGGCTCCTACGAGCAGTACTTC.

V gene TRBV7-9 combines with J gene TRBJ2-5; 14 positions agree with TRBD2. The V gene's germline CDR1 is SEHNR and CDR2 FQNEAQ (reference sequence). This CDR3 is 18 amino acids long. The trim removed 6 bases at V and 1 base at J, leaving 10 bases unmatched. CDR3 sequence: CASSSSGTSGRPQETQYF. The CDR3 coding sequence is TGTGCCAGCAGTTCTTCCGGGACTAGCGGGAGACCCCAAGAGACCCAGTACTTC. The full variable domain, in which reference TRBV7-9 and TRBJ2-5 provide the parts outside the CDR3, is DTGVSQNPRHKITKRGQNVTFRCDPISEHNRLYWYRQTLGQGPEFLTYFQNEAQLEKSRLLSDRFSAERPKGSFSTLEIQRTEQGDSAMYLCASSSSGTSGRPQETQYFGPGTRLLVL.

J is TRBJ2-3 and V is TRBV6-5; TRBD2 might be the D (6 bases). Trimming stripped 7 bases from V and 6 bases from J, with 20 bases between. The CDR3 length is 15 residues. Germline V gene lookup returns CDR1 MNHEY and CDR2 SVGAGI. The CDR3 protein is CASNHRLRGWDTQYF. For the CDR3, the DNA is TGTGCCAGCAACCATCGGCTACGGGGGTGGGATACGCAGTATTTT.

This clone was counted between two and nine times. This rearrangement joins TRBV9 to TRBJ2-7; tentative D call: TRBD2 (6 bases). The ends were cut back, 3 bases at V and 3 bases at J, with 13 bases in the middle. The CDR3 consists of 14 residues. Per germline, CDR1 SGDLS and CDR2 YYNGEE. CDR3 in amino acids: CASSGGLGDYEQYF. The CDR3 nucleotides are TGTGCCAGCAGCGGGGGACTGGGGGACTACGAGCAGTACTTC.

This clone occurred a few times. The chain carries TRBV13 and TRBJ2-1, with TRBD1 matching over 8 bases. The CDR3 has 16 residues. Germline lookup yields CDR1 PRHDT and CDR2 FYEKMQ (reference sequence). V lost 6 bases and J lost 4; bases outside the gene matches: 11. The CDR3: CASRVETGAPYNEQFF. As DNA, the CDR3 is TGTGCCAGCAGGGTGGAGACAGGGGCCCCATACAATGAGCAGTTCTTC.

The rearrangement links TRBV28 to TRBJ1-1; maybe TRBD1 (6 bases). The germline V and J ends were trimmed by 8 bases and 4 bases, with 20 bases remaining between them. This CDR3 spans 15 amino acids. CDR1 and CDR2 (germline): MDHEN, SYDVKM. The CDR3 DNA is TGTGCCAGCGGGGGGGCACGGACGCCAGGCACTGAAGCTTTCTTT. This codes for CASGGARTPGTEAFF.

This clone was found once. The chain carries TRBV7-8 and TRBJ2-7, with TRBD1 as a possible D gene (6 bases). Trimming left V 0 bases short and J 0 bases short, with 15 bases between. The CDR3 covers 17 residues. Germline CDR1 is SGHVS and CDR2 is FQNEAQ. The DNA for the CDR3 is TGTGCCAGCAGCTTAGCGCGGTGGGGGCGGAGCTCCTACGAGCAGTACTTC. Residues: CASSLARWGRSSYEQYF.

This chain joins TRBV28 and TRBJ1-5; possibly TRBD1 for D (5 bases). The V end lost 6 bases, the J end lost 9 bases, and 18 bases lay between the germline ends. Germline V gene sequence: CDR1 MDHEN, CDR2 SYDVKM. This CDR3 spans 14 amino acids. CDR3 nucleotide sequence: TGTGCCAGCAGGTTAACAGGAGTTATCAGGCCCCAGCATTTT. Its translation is CASRLTGVIRPQHF.

In this sample, this clone turned up a few times. The rearrangement joins TRBV4-3 to TRBJ2-7; 10 bases fit TRBD2. Germline V gene data show CDR1 as LGHNA and CDR2 as YSLEER. The CDR3 is made up of 15 amino acids. The V and J ends lost 4 bases and 2 bases, in that order; junction bases with no gene match: 5. Written as DNA, the CDR3 is TGCGCCAGCAGCCCCGGGCTAGCGGGAGCCTACGAGCAGTACTTC. Protein product: CASSPGLAGAYEQYF.

The rearrangement links TRBV5-1 to TRBJ1-5; TRBD1 matches 10 bases. This CDR3 comprises 15 residues. The J segment lost 2 bases and the V segment lost 4 bases, leaving 3 bases of the junction unmatched. Germline-derived CDR1 and CDR2 are SGHRS and YFSETQ. In DNA, the CDR3 is TGCGCCAGCAGCAGGGGGACAGGGGGCAATCAGCCCCAGCATTTT. Amino acid sequence: CASSRGTGGNQPQHF.

This clone showed up just a few times. The gene calls are TRBV27 and TRBJ1-5; no definite D call. The CDR3 loop spans 16 amino acids. V was pared by 0 bases and J by 7 bases, with 16 bases between. The germline gives CDR1 MNHEY, CDR2 SMNVEV (reference sequence). The CDR3 bases are TGTGCCAGCAGTTTATCAGTGGACCGGCGGGCACAGCCCCAGCATTTT. Protein sequence: CASSLSVDRRAQPQHF.

The rearrangement uses TRBV4-3 and TRBJ2-1; the D gene is possibly TRBD2 (6 bases). Germline loops: CDR1 LGHNA, CDR2 YSLEER. The CDR3 is 15 amino acids. The ends were cut back, 2 bases at V and 12 bases at J, with 20 bases in the middle. CDR3 amino acids: CASSQNQMYGSRQFF. For the CDR3, the DNA is TGCGCCAGCAGCCAAAATCAGATGTACGGGAGTCGGCAGTTCTTC.

This rearrangement joins TRBV19 to TRBJ2-7, with D perhaps matching TRBD1 (5 bases). The CDR3 runs to 15 residues. Trimming removed 4 bases from V and 3 bases from J, with 16 bases in between. The germline V gene encodes CDR1 LNHDA and CDR2 SQIVND (reference sequence). The CDR3 loop is CASSRVLDRSYEQYF. CDR3 nucleotide sequence: TGTGCCAGTAGTAGAGTCCTCGACAGAAGCTACGAGCAGTACTTC. The full variable domain, its missing parts supplied by reference TRBV19 and TRBJ2-7, is DGGITQSPKYLFRKEGQNVTLSCEQNLNHDAMYWYRQDPGQGLRLIYYSQIVNDFQKGDIAEGYSVSREKKESFPLTVTSAQKNPTAFYLCASSRVLDRSYEQYFGPGTRLTVT.

This clone was counted only a few times. The chain recombines TRBV20-1 with TRBJ1-2, with a tentative D call TRBD1 (5 bases). Germline lookup yields CDR1 DFQATT and CDR2 SNEGSKA (reference sequence). V was pared by 4 bases and J by 6 bases, with 9 bases between. This CDR3 has 11 residues. CDR3 coding DNA: TGCAGTGCTATCGGGACTGATGGCTACACCTTC. Translation gives CSAIGTDGYTF.

The chain joins TRBV6-5 to TRBJ2-2; TRBD1 aligns across 8 bases. The CDR3 sequence is 13 residues long. Losses at the gene ends were 5 bases for V and 7 bases for J; bases not matched to a gene: 3. Germline-derived CDR1 and CDR2 are MNHEY and SVGAGI. The chain's CDR3 is CASSRTGRGELFF. DNA of the CDR3: TGTGCCAGCAGTAGGACAGGGCGCGGGGAGCTGTTTTTT.